This is a list of T cell receptor beta chains from one sample in a study of blood T cell repertoires in COVID-19. The protocol was immunoSEQ multiplex PCR, while the TCRdb copy is restricted to in-frame clones and leaves out a portion. The sample shows approximately 300,000 clones, 85% to 90% of them seen only once. Sequencing was carried out using PBMCs or T cells enriched from blood (not recorded which). Receptor source: a woman aged 18-35 years who had recovered from COVID-19. CDR3s include the opening cysteine and the closing phenylalanine or tryptophan. A D gene is named only where the DNA matches it firmly. Clone size is given for some rows only: seen once, a few or many times, or a class if the clone is expanded.

abundance	d_gene	v_gene	j_gene	CDR3nt	CDR3aa
NA	NA	TRBV3-1/TRBV3-2	TRBJ2-7	TGTGCCAGCAGCCAAGTGAGCGGAAGCTCCTACGAGCAGTACTTC	CASSQVSGSSYEQYF
NA	NA	TRBV27	TRBJ1-1	TGTGCCAGCAGATCAGGGTTTCGTGGCTCGGAAGCTTTCTTT	CASRSGFRGSEAFF
NA	NA	TRBV9	TRBJ1-1	TGTGCCAGCAGTGATGGAGTGAACACTGAAGCTTTCTTT	CASSDGVNTEAFF
NA	TRBD2	TRBV24-1	TRBJ2-1	TGTGCCACCAGTGACACTCAGGGACTAGCCGATGAGCAGTTCTTC	CATSDTQGLADEQFF
NA	TRBD1	TRBV24-1	TRBJ1-1	TGTGCCACCAGTGATTTGCCGACAGGGGCGGAGGGTTGCCCCACCTTGAACACTGAAGCTTTCTTT	CATSDLPTGAEGCPTLNTEAFF
NA	TRBD1	TRBV24-1	TRBJ2-5	TGTGCCACCAGTGCACAAGGGACAGGGGAAGAGACCCAGTACTTC	CATSAQGTGEETQYF
NA	TRBD2	TRBV7-9	TRBJ2-3	TGTGCCAGCAGCTTACTAGCGGGGGGCCTGGATACGCAGTATTTT	CASSLLAGGLDTQYF
once	NA	TRBV27	TRBJ1-6	TGTGCCAGCAGCATCACCGGGGGACTGGAGGGGTCACCCCTCCACTTT	CASSITGGLEGSPLHF
many	TRBD2	TRBV12-5	TRBJ2-1	TGTGCTAGTGGTTTGCCCCACCCCGGGACTAGCGGGGGGGCCGGTGAGCAGTTCTTC	CASGLPHPGTSGGAGEQFF
once	NA	TRBV28	TRBJ1-1	TGTGCCAGCAGCTATGACAGGTACACTGAAGCTTTCTTT	CASSYDRYTEAFF
NA	NA	TRBV9	TRBJ1-1	TGTGCCAGCAGCGTAGAGCAGGGGAGGGCTGAAGCTTTCTTT	CASSVEQGRAEAFF
NA	NA	TRBV7-2	TRBJ2-3	TGTGCCAGCAGCTCAACTACCGTCACAGATACGCAGTATTTT	CASSSTTVTDTQYF
NA	TRBD2	TRBV11-3	TRBJ2-1	TGTGCCAGCAGCTTTAAGCGGGGGGATCCCAATGAGCAGTTCTTC	CASSFKRGDPNEQFF
few	NA	TRBV3-1/TRBV3-2	TRBJ1-6	TGTGCCAGCAGCCAAGATCGCTCGGGACACCGGCTTTACTTT	CASSQDRSGHRLYF
NA	NA	TRBV29-1	TRBJ1-2	TGCAGCGCCCCCTCGGGAGGGAACTATGGCTACACCTTC	CSAPSGGNYGYTF
NA	NA	TRBV29-1	TRBJ1-2	TGCAGCATTTGGGGGGATTATAACTATGGCTACACCTTC	CSIWGDYNYGYTF
NA	TRBD2	TRBV11-2	TRBJ2-1	TGTGCCAGCAGCTCAAGCGGGGGGGGGTATGAGCAGTTCTTC	CASSSSGGGYEQFF
few	TRBD1	TRBV14	TRBJ1-1	TGTGCCAGCAGCTACGACAGGGGGCAGGGGAACACTGAAGCTTTCTTT	CASSYDRGQGNTEAFF
NA	NA	TRBV19	TRBJ2-5	TGTGCCAGTAGTATAAGGAACAGGGAGGGAGAGACCCAGTACTTC	CASSIRNREGETQYF
NA	NA	TRBV10-3	TRBJ2-7	TGTGCCATCAGTGACTCGAGCTACGAGCAGTACTTC	CAISDSSYEQYF
NA	NA	TRBV12-3/TRBV12-4	TRBJ2-5	TGTGCCAGCAGCCTAGGGGGAGAAGAGACCCAGTACTTC	CASSLGGEETQYF
NA	TRBD2	TRBV19	TRBJ2-2	TGTGCCAGTAGCACGGGACTAGCGAGCACCGGGGAGCTGTTTTTT	CASSTGLASTGELFF
NA	NA	TRBV6-5	TRBJ2-6	TGTGCCAGCAGTTACTCACAGGGTGCTGGGGCCAACGTCCTGACTTTC	CASSYSQGAGANVLTF
NA	NA	TRBV18	TRBJ1-4	TGTGCCAGCTCACCGAAGGCAGCGAATGAAAAACTGTTTTTT	CASSPKAANEKLFF
NA	NA	TRBV5-4	TRBJ2-7	TGTGCCAGCAGCTTGGGTGGAGACAGATCCTACGAGCAGTACTTC	CASSLGGDRSYEQYF
NA	TRBD1	TRBV3-1/TRBV3-2	TRBJ1-2	TGTGCCAGCAGCTCCCGGGACAGGGGAGATGGCTACACCTTC	CASSSRDRGDGYTF
few	NA	TRBV6-5	TRBJ2-3	TGTGCCAGCAGCGCACTCCGCACAGATACGCAGTATTTT	CASSALRTDTQYF
NA	TRBD1	TRBV11-2	TRBJ2-5	TGTGCCAGCAGCTTAGGGACAGGGGGCATGGAGACCCAGTACTTC	CASSLGTGGMETQYF
NA	NA	TRBV2	TRBJ1-1	TGTGCCAGGTCTCAGGGTATGAACACTGAAGCTTTCTTT	CARSQGMNTEAFF
NA	NA	TRBV28	TRBJ1-2	TGTGCCAGCAGTTTAAGCACTAACTATGGCTACACCTTC	CASSLSTNYGYTF
NA	TRBD1	TRBV6-1	TRBJ2-7	TGTGCCAGCAGTGAAGGCGGACCGGGACAGGGCACCTACGAGCAGTACTTC	CASSEGGPGQGTYEQYF
NA	NA	TRBV5-1	TRBJ2-3	TGCGCCAGCAGCCTGAAGACAGACTGGAGCACAGATACGCAGTATTTT	CASSLKTDWSTDTQYF
NA	NA	TRBV2	TRBJ1-1	TGTGCCAGCAGTGTAGACACTTTGAACACTGAAGCTTTCTTT	CASSVDTLNTEAFF
many	TRBD2	TRBV24-1	TRBJ2-1	TGTGCCACCAGAGATTCCCTAGCGGGCCCATACAATGAGCAGTTCTTC	CATRDSLAGPYNEQFF
NA	TRBD2	TRBV27	TRBJ2-2	TGTGCCAGCAGTACCCTACTAGCGGGGGGGGTAAACACCGGGGAGCTGTTTTTT	CASSTLLAGGVNTGELFF
NA	NA	TRBV5-1	TRBJ1-1	TGCGCCAGCAGCTTGTCAGGGTCGCGCGTAGCTTTCTTT	CASSLSGSRVAFF
NA	NA	TRBV19	TRBJ2-7	TGTGCCAGTAGTATACAGGGTTGGTCCTACGAGCAGTACTTC	CASSIQGWSYEQYF
NA	TRBD1	TRBV4-2	TRBJ1-6	TGTGCCAGCAGCCCAGGGGAGAGGGGGCCGGGTGGTTCACCCCTCCACTTT	CASSPGERGPGGSPLHF
NA	NA	TRBV3-1/TRBV3-2	TRBJ1-2	TGTGCCAGCAGCCAGAACAGGGACTATGGCTACACCTTC	CASSQNRDYGYTF
once	NA	TRBV5-1	TRBJ1-2	TGCGCCAGCAGCGGGAGGTATGGCTACACCTTC	CASSGRYGYTF
NA	TRBD1	TRBV6-5	TRBJ2-3	TGTGCCAGCAGCCGGGACAGGGCTAGCACAGATACGCAGTATTTT	CASSRDRASTDTQYF
NA	TRBD2	TRBV19	TRBJ2-1	TGTGCCAGTAGCTTCACCGGGACTAGAGACTACAATGAGCAGTTCTTC	CASSFTGTRDYNEQFF
NA	NA	TRBV7-2	TRBJ2-7	TGTGCCAGCAGCTTAGGGGGCCGTGGGGTTTACGAGCAGTACTTC	CASSLGGRGVYEQYF
once	TRBD2	TRBV9	TRBJ2-3	TGTGCCAGCAGCGCCGCCGGGACTAGCGGGGGGGCAGATACGCAGTATTTT	CASSAAGTSGGADTQYF
NA	NA	TRBV12-3/TRBV12-4	TRBJ2-7	TGTGCCAGCAGCCATCTACCGGACGAGCAGTACTTC	CASSHLPDEQYF
NA	TRBD1	TRBV27	TRBJ1-4	TGTGCCAGCAGTGTCGACAGGGGGCGGTTAAGCTCTGAAAAACTGTTTTTT	CASSVDRGRLSSEKLFF
once	NA	TRBV7-9	TRBJ1-4	TGTGCCAGCAGCCTACAGTCTTCTAATGAAAAACTGTTTTTT	CASSLQSSNEKLFF
NA	TRBD1	TRBV11-2	TRBJ1-1	TGTGCCAGCAGCTTACCCCTTGGGACAGTAGACACTGAAGCTTTCTTT	CASSLPLGTVDTEAFF
NA	NA	TRBV28	TRBJ2-3	TGTGCCAGCAGGGAGTTCACCGGAGGCACAGATACGCAGTATTTT	CASREFTGGTDTQYF
NA	TRBD2	TRBV15	TRBJ2-7	TGTGCCACCAGCAGAACCGGGACTAGCGGGGTTTCCTACGAGCAGTACTTC	CATSRTGTSGVSYEQYF
few	NA	TRBV14	TRBJ2-1	TGTGCCAGCAGCCTCTCGCGGTGGGCGGGGAAGGAGTTCTTC	CASSLSRWAGKEFF
NA	NA	TRBV2	TRBJ2-7	TGTGCCAGCAGCTCCCGCAGACACCCCTCCTACGAGCAGTACTTC	CASSSRRHPSYEQYF
NA	NA	TRBV12-3/TRBV12-4	TRBJ1-2	TGTGCCAGCAGTGGGGACTCGGGGGGCTACACCTTC	CASSGDSGGYTF
NA	TRBD2	TRBV9	TRBJ2-1	TGTGCCAGCAGCGATGAGCGGGGTGCCTACAATGAGCAGTTCTTC	CASSDERGAYNEQFF
NA	TRBD1	TRBV19	TRBJ1-5	TGTGCCAGTATTGGGGCAGGGGGCGCGAGGCAGCCCCAGCATTTT	CASIGAGGARQPQHF
NA	TRBD1	TRBV7-9	TRBJ2-3	TGTGCCAGCAGCTTAGGACAGGGAAAAGATACGCAGTATTTT	CASSLGQGKDTQYF
once	TRBD2	TRBV20-1	TRBJ2-1	TGCAGTGCTAGTCATCCGGGACTAGCGTCGGAGCAGTTCTTC	CSASHPGLASEQFF
NA	NA	TRBV7-9	TRBJ2-1	TGTGCCAGCAGCCCTGCCGCCGGTTTGGGGGCGGTCTACAATGAGCAGTTCTTC	CASSPAAGLGAVYNEQFF
NA	NA	TRBV6-5	TRBJ1-6	TGTGCCAGCAGTTACAACTCAGGTTTCAATTCACCCCTCCACTTT	CASSYNSGFNSPLHF
once	TRBD2	TRBV11-1	TRBJ2-3	TGTGCCAGCAAATCCGGACTAGCGGGGACAGATACGCAGTATTTT	CASKSGLAGTDTQYF